The subject of this entry is one TCR beta chain. The data belong to a study of blood T cell repertoires in COVID-19. The data were produced by immunoSEQ multiplex PCR, yet TCRdb's version contains in-frame clones alone and is incomplete. The sample records about 350,000 clones, more than 75% being singletons. Germline CDR1 reads KGHDR; CDR2 reads SFDVKD. V was clipped by 4 bases and J by 6 bases, with 14 bases between them. This CDR3 has 15 amino acids. Sequenced input: PBMCs or T cells enriched from blood (not recorded which). The chain combines TRBV24-1 with TRBJ2-2; the D gene is possibly TRBD1 (6 bases). The clonotype comes from a woman aged 25 to 45 who had recovered from COVID-19. This CDR3 is CATSEGRGFPGELFF. The CDR3 DNA is TGTGCCACCAGTGAGGGCAGGGGCTTTCCCGGGGAGCTGTTTTTT.